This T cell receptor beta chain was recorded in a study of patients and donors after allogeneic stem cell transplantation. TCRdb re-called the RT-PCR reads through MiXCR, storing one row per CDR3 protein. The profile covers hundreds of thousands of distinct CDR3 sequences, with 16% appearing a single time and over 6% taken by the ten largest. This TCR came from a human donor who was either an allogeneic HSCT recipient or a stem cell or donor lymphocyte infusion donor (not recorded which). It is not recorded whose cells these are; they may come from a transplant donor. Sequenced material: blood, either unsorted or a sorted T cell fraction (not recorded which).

CDR3 in DNA: TGTGCCAGCAGCTCAAGAGGGCTAGCGGGGGGACGGCGGAATGAGCAGTTCTTC. Its translation: CASSSRGLAGGRRNEQFF. The rearrangement uses TRBV11-1 and TRBJ2-1; 11 bases map to TRBD2. The V and J ends lost 4 bases and 7 bases, in that order; junction bases with no gene match: 15. CDR1 SGHAT and CDR2 FQDESV come from the germline V gene (reference sequence). This CDR3 has 18 amino acids.